A single TCR beta chain is shown here with its context. Its antigen is unidentified. The data originate from a study of cytomegalovirus exposure and HLA in healthy donors. Study-level findings and limits: Likely technical artifact: a cluster of highly shared sequence variants.

Each donor was healthy, and each was a bone marrow donor. Trimming cost V 1 base and J 7 bases, with 5 bases left between them. This CDR3 has 13 residues. The germline V gene has CDR1 SEHNR and CDR2 FQNEAQ (reference sequence). This PCR relied on a set of 60 Vbeta primers and 13 Jbeta primers. Here immunoSEQ multiplex PCR was the method, and the copy in TCRdb shows in-frame clones only, minus some. Of 150,000 to 200,000 clones in the sample, 85% are singletons; the top ten hold 2% to 2.5%. The TCR originated in a woman in her fifties or sixties in good health and CMV-seronegative. The V and J genes are TRBV7-9 and TRBJ1-6, with D uncertain. Sequencing input: PBMCs. The CDR3 coding sequence is TGTGCCAGCAGCTTAGATGGCAATTCACCCCTCCACTTT. Its translation is CASSLDGNSPLHF. Full variable domain (outside the CDR3, taken from reference TRBV7-9 and TRBJ1-6): DTGVSQNPRHKITKRGQNVTFRCDPISEHNRLYWYRQTLGQGPEFLTYFQNEAQLEKSRLLSDRFSAERPKGSFSTLEIQRTEQGDSAMYLCASSLDGNSPLHFGNGTRLTVT.